This TCR beta chain was profiled in a study of T-cell reconstitution after alpha-beta-depleted transplantation in children. This clonotype has ten or more counts. TCRbeta library construction was performed incorporating unique molecular identifiers. Each CDR3 protein is one row after TCRdb ran MiXCR on the PCR reads. The data show 750,000 to 950,000 distinct CDR3 sequences, roughly 15% seen once. This CDR3 has 16 residues. The V gene lost 6 bases and the J gene lost 0 bases, with 17 bases spanning the gap. Source: PBMCs, mostly from graft donor cells, taken 360 days after TCRalphabeta/CD19-depleted stem cell transplant. The V and J genes are TRBV12-3 or TRBV12-4 and TRBJ1-1; D may be TRBD1 (6 bases). This TCR was recovered from a male patient aged 10-17 years who had a stem cell transplant for acute lymphoblastic leukemia, so the T cells may come from the graft donor. The CDR3 loop reads CASRLNPTGLNTEAFF. The CDR3 region has the DNA TGTGCCAGCAGATTAAACCCGACAGGCCTGAACACTGAAGCTTTCTTT.